A single sample gave rise to the 22 T cell receptor beta chains below, sequenced in a study of CD8 T cells in Susac syndrome. Reverse transcription used 0.5 to 1 ug RNA and random hexamers. TCRdb redid the calling of the immunoSEQ multiplex PCR reads with MiXCR, one entry per CDR3 protein. Of tens of thousands of distinct CDR3 sequences listed, over 85% were seen once; the top ten hold 0.55% to 0.7%. The sample was CD8+ T cells from PBMCs. All receptors come from a human donor with Susac syndrome.

The rearrangement joins TRBV19 to TRBJ2-1, with D possibly TRBD2 on 5 matching bases. Germline CDR1 and CDR2: LNHDA and SQIVND (reference sequence). The CDR3 sequence is 15 residues long. The V gene lost 5 bases and the J gene lost 3 bases, with 14 bases spanning the gap. The CDR3 region has the DNA TGTGCCAGTAGTTCCCGGGATTGGGTCTACAATGAGCAGTTCTTC. Translation gives CASSSRDWVYNEQFF.

V gene TRBV19 combines with J gene TRBJ2-4, with 8 bases that match TRBD2. There are 16 residues in the CDR3. Germline V gives CDR1 LNHDA, CDR2 SQIVND (reference sequence). The ends lost 3 bases at V and 2 bases at J; junction bases unmatched: 6. The CDR3 region is CASSIAGGFTKNIQYF. CDR3 bases: TGTGCCAGTAGTATTGCGGGGGGCTTTACCAAAAACATTCAGTACTTC.

The chain combines TRBV12-2 with TRBJ2-1. TRBV12-2 is a listed pseudogene. The CDR3 contains 16 residues. This CDR3 reads CASRLVISLYLNEQFF. The CDR3 DNA is TGTGCAAGTCGCTTAGTCATTAGCCTTTACCTCAATGAGCAGTTCTTC.

The chain is built from TRBV4-1 and TRBJ2-7; D remains unclear. This CDR3 comprises 12 residues. Deletions cut 4 bases from V and 2 bases from J, with 6 bases between. Per germline, CDR1 MGHRA and CDR2 YSYEKL. Here the CDR3 DNA reads TGCGCCAGCAGCCTCACACCCTACGAGCAGTACTTC. Translating gives CASSLTPYEQYF.

The V and J genes are TRBV6-5 and TRBJ1-6, with D perhaps matching TRBD1 (5 bases). V was shortened by 4 bases and J by 9 bases, with 13 bases between the two germline ends. Germline values: CDR1 MNHEY, CDR2 SVGAGI. This CDR3 contains 14 residues. The CDR3 spells CASSSDRGGSPLHF. CDR3 bases: TGTGCCAGCAGTTCAGACAGAGGCGGTTCACCCCTCCACTTT.

This clonotype was observed a single time. This sequence joins TRBV25-1 and TRBJ1-1, with D perhaps matching TRBD1 (5 bases). This CDR3 is built from 13 residues. V lost 3 bases and J 7 bases, leaving 12 bases between the germline ends. CDR1 is MGHDK and CDR2 is SYGVNS in the germline V gene. The chain's CDR3 is CASSEAGANEAFF. As DNA, the CDR3 is TGTGCCAGCAGTGAGGCTGGGGCTAATGAAGCTTTCTTT. Full variable domain (outside the CDR3, taken from reference TRBV25-1 and TRBJ1-1): EADIYQTPRYLVIGTGKKITLECSQTMGHDKMYWYQQDPGMELHLIHYSYGVNSTEKGDLSSESTVSRIRTEHFPLTLESARPSHTSQYLCASSEAGANEAFFGQGTRLTVV.

Only one count was recorded for this clonotype. The chain recombines TRBV14 with TRBJ2-2; 12 nucleotides line up with TRBD2. This CDR3 has 18 amino acids. Germline CDR1 is SGHDN and CDR2 is FVKESK. The junction had 8 bases not matched to a gene; V was cut back by 1 base and J by 5 bases. CDR3 in amino acids: CASSQGITSGGTTGELFF. The DNA of the CDR3 is TGTGCCAGCAGCCAAGGCATAACTAGCGGGGGGACTACCGGGGAGCTGTTTTTT.

This chain links TRBV20-1 with TRBJ2-7, with D possibly being TRBD1 (6 bases). V was shortened by 1 base and J by 2 bases, with 9 bases between the two germline ends. Germline lookup yields CDR1 DFQATT and CDR2 SNEGSKA (reference sequence). This CDR3 is built from 13 residues. For the CDR3, the DNA is TGCAGTGCTAGAGCCGGGACAACCTACGAGCAGTACTTC. Translating it yields CSARAGTTYEQYF.

The V gene is TRBV27, the J gene TRBJ2-7; D ambiguous. V lost 2 bases to trimming and J lost 3 bases, with 11 bases between them. Germline assignment: CDR1 MNHEY and CDR2 SMNVEV (reference sequence). The CDR3 is 14 residues long. CDR3 sequence reads: CASSLSQSVYEQYF. The CDR3 DNA reads as TGTGCCAGCAGTTTAAGTCAGTCCGTCTACGAGCAGTACTTC.

The J gene is TRBJ2-7, the V gene TRBV30; D might be TRBD2 (6 bases). CDR1 and CDR2 from the germline V gene are GTSNPN and SVGIG (reference sequence). Trimming left V 5 bases short and J 5 bases short, with 16 bases between. The CDR3 extends over 13 amino acids. CDR3 nucleotide sequence: TGTGCCTGGGATTATGGGGGGATTCACGAGCAGTACTTC. It is translated as CAWDYGGIHEQYF.

The genes are TRBV20-1 and TRBJ2-7; 8 nucleotides align to TRBD2. There are 15 residues in the CDR3. Germline loops: CDR1 DFQATT, CDR2 SNEGSKA (reference sequence). With V trimmed by 3 bases and J by 2 bases, 9 bases remained unmatched. In DNA, the CDR3 is TGCAGTGCTAGTAGTGGGACTAGAGTCCCCTACGAGCAGTACTTC. Translation gives CSASSGTRVPYEQYF.

The gene calls are TRBV19 and TRBJ1-1, with a tentative D call TRBD1 (5 bases). The CDR3 length is 13 residues. V was shortened by 9 bases and J by 10 bases, with 21 bases between the two germline ends. Germline-derived CDR1 and CDR2 are LNHDA and SQIVND (reference sequence). In DNA, the CDR3 is TGTGCCAGCGGTTCCCAGGGAGGGGAAAGAGCTTTCTTT. Protein: CASGSQGGERAFF.

The chain has TRBV7-9 and TRBJ2-7; D could derive from TRBD1 or TRBD2 (5 bases each). This CDR3 has 15 residues. CDR1 is SEHNR and CDR2 is FQNEAQ in the germline V gene (reference sequence). The V end lost 4 bases, the J end lost 6 bases, and 19 bases lay between the germline ends. CDR3 sequence: CASSSVGTTGLEQYF. CDR3 DNA: TGTGCCAGCAGCTCAGTGGGGACCACGGGGCTCGAGCAGTACTTC.

The sample holds one count of this clonotype. This chain connects TRBV18 to TRBJ1-2; D might be TRBD1 (5 bases). V lost 0 bases, J lost 4 bases, and 15 bases lay in between. The CDR3 totals 16 residues. Germline V gives CDR1 KGHSH, CDR2 LQKENI. The chain's CDR3 is CASSPPGSGEVYGYTF. The CDR3 DNA reads TGTGCCAGCTCACCACCGGGTTCGGGGGAAGTCTATGGCTACACCTTC.

This chain joins TRBV24-1 and TRBJ2-5; D perhaps matches TRBD1 (7 bases). The length of the CDR3 is 19 residues. CDR1 and CDR2 from the germline V gene are KGHDR and SFDVKD. Trimming took off 2 bases at V and 2 bases at J, with 23 bases between the two ends. DNA of the CDR3: TGTGCCACCAGTGATTGGGGCAGGGGGACGTCGGGGGTGCAAGAGACCCAGTACTTC. It codes for CATSDWGRGTSGVQETQYF.

This chain joins TRBV5-1 and TRBJ1-4; D is perhaps TRBD1 (6 bases). The germline CDR1 and CDR2 sequences are SGHRS and YFSETQ. The CDR3 extends over 15 amino acids. V was cut by 5 bases and J by 0 bases, with 11 bases left in between. The CDR3 sequence: CASRETGSTNEKLFF. The CDR3 DNA is TGCGCCAGCAGGGAAACAGGGTCAACTAATGAAAAACTGTTTTTT.

This rearrangement joins TRBV4-3 to TRBJ2-7, with D possibly being TRBD2 (5 bases). The V gene lost 3 bases and the J gene lost 3 bases, with 18 bases spanning the gap. CDR1 is LGHNA, CDR2 YSLEER, per germline. The CDR3 sequence is 16 residues long. Here the CDR3 reads CASSQGVRGSGYEQYF. The CDR3 region has the DNA TGCGCCAGCAGCCAGGGAGTCCGAGGGAGCGGCTACGAGCAGTACTTC.

V is TRBV6-2 or TRBV6-3 and J is TRBJ2-5, with TRBD2 matching 9 bases. V was pared by 5 bases and J by 5 bases, with 6 bases of the junction left unmatched. This CDR3 region has 14 residues. Per the germline V gene, CDR1 is MNHEY and CDR2 is SVGEGT. This chain's CDR3 is CASSLAGSGETQYF. For the CDR3, the DNA is TGTGCCAGCAGTCTAGCGGGGTCAGGGGAGACCCAGTACTTC.

This chain connects TRBV7-9 to TRBJ2-7; D is perhaps TRBD1 (6 bases). The germline V and J ends were trimmed by 6 bases and 3 bases, with 15 bases remaining between them. Germline CDR1 is SEHNR and CDR2 is FQNEAQ (reference sequence). This CDR3 spans 14 amino acids. CDR3 region: CASRQAIGGYEQYF. In DNA, the CDR3 is TGTGCCAGCAGGCAAGCTATAGGGGGCTACGAGCAGTACTTC.

The rearrangement joins TRBV19 to TRBJ1-4; D is uncertain. The length of the CDR3 is 12 residues. Trimming took off 6 bases at V and 2 bases at J, with 4 bases between the two ends. The germline CDR1 and CDR2 sequences are LNHDA and SQIVND (reference sequence). This CDR3 reads CASSLTNEKLFF. The CDR3 DNA is TGTGCCAGTAGCTTGACTAATGAAAAACTGTTTTTT.

The rearrangement uses TRBV27 and TRBJ1-2; D might be TRBD1 (5 bases). The CDR3 sequence is 13 residues long. With 4 bases removed from V and 1 base from J, the gap between germline ends came to 7 bases. CDR1 and CDR2 from the germline V gene are MNHEY and SMNVEV (reference sequence). CDR3 sequence: CASSSDSNYGYTF. The CDR3, as DNA: TGTGCCAGCAGTTCAGACAGTAACTATGGCTACACCTTC.

This chain joins TRBV7-9 and TRBJ2-7; 9 bases line up with TRBD2. CDR1 is SEHNR, CDR2 FQNEAQ, per germline (reference sequence). Trimming took 5 bases from V and 3 from J; bases not matched to a gene: 11. The CDR3 totals 16 residues. CDR3 loop: CASSLVRSGGVYEQYF. The CDR3 DNA reads TGTGCCAGCAGCCTAGTTCGTAGCGGGGGAGTCTACGAGCAGTACTTC.